This TCR beta chain was recovered during a study of multiple sclerosis patients with progressive multifocal leukoencephalopathy. V lost 1 base to trimming and J lost 2 bases, with 14 bases between them. The CDR3 has 16 residues. Germline-derived CDR1 and CDR2 are SGHTA and FQGNSA. This clone was picked up one time. The method was immunoSEQ multiplex PCR; TCRdb's version includes in-frame clones alone and lacks a portion of them. The sample consists of roughly 34,000 clones, less than 90% of them appearing once. Specified time point: time of PML onset. Every listed patient previously received interferon beta; all PML patients were women.

The clonotype originates from a human donor with progressive multifocal leukoencephalopathy. The rearrangement uses TRBV7-2 and TRBJ1-2; D gene unclear. Sequencing used PBMCs, obtained from a patient treated with natalizumab. CDR3 DNA sequence: TGTGCCAGCAGCTTAGGAGCAAGCCTAGTGAACTATGGCTACACCTTC. Its protein product is CASSLGASLVNYGYTF. The full variable domain, its missing parts supplied by reference TRBV7-2 and TRBJ1-2, is GAGVSQSPSNKVTEKGKDVELRCDPISGHTALYWYRQSLGQGLEFLIYFQGNSAPDKSGLPSDRFSAERTGGSVSTLTIQRTQQEDSAVYLCASSLGASLVNYGYTFGSGTRLTVV.